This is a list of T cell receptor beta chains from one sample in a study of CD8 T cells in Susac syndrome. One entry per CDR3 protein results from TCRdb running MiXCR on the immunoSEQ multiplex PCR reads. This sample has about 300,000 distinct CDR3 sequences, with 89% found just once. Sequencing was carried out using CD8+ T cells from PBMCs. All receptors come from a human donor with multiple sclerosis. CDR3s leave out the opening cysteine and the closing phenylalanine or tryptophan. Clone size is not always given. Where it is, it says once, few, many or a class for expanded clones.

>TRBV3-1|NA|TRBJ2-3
ASSPIGTDNTDTQY
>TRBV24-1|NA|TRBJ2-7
ATSDPGTGNYEQY
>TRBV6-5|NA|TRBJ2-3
ASSYRGTDTQY
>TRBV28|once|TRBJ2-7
ASQRQGDFYEQY
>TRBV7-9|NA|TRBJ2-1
ASSLVEGRDDEQF
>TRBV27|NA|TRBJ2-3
ASRLAAVSADTQY
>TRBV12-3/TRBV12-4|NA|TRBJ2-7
ASSQVLYEQY
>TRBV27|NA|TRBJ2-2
ASSPIGGRGTGELF
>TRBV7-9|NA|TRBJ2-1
ASTPEGIYYEQF
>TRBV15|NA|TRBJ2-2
ATSRDLGAGGELF
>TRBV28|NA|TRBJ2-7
ASSSPGQWPYEQY
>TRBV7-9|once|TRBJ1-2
ASSLSLQHGYT
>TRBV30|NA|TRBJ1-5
AWKAAGSNQPQH
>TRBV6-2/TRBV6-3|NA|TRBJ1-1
ASREGERYTEAF
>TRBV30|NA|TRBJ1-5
AWSEGTSNQPQH
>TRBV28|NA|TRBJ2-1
ASSPTLLLAGNNEQF
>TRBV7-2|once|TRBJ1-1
ASSYRTGGTEAF
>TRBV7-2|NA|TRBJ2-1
ASSLVGQGTPGEQF
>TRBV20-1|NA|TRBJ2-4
SASRGALDKNIQY
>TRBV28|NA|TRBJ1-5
ASSGQGVWQPQH
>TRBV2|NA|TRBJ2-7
ASHRGGEWYEQY
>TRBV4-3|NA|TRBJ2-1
ASSQDRGYVNEQF
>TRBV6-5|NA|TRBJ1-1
ASSYSMTGESWNTEAF
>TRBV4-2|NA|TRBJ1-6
ASSPEPGHLNSPLH
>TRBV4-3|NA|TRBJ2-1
ASSPRPNNEQF
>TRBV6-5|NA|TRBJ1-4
ASSYPLETRSNEKLF
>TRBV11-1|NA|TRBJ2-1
ASSSLAGGLSVRSYNEQF
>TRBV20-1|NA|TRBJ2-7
SAEDRGSDYEQY
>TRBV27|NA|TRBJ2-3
ASSPQGQVARGVWDTQY
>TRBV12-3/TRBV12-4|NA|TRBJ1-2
ASSLARSAANYGYT
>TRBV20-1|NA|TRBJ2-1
SARNRDWYYNEQF
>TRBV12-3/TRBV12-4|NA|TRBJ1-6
ASKVGVLNNSPLH
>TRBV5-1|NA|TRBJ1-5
ASSLFAGPQPQH
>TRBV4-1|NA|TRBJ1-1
ASGGQGSLNTEAF
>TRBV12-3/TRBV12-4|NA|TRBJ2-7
ASSRLGTIYEQY
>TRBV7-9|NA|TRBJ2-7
ASSPHPSLTTYEQY
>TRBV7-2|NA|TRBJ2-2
ASSLGGSLPGELF
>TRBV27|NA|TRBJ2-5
ATLTWAGTQY
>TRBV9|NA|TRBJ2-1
ASSVVPSGGAHEQF
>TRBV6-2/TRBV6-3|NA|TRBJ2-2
ASRMGLAGPATGELF
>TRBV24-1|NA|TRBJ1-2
ATAGDYGYT
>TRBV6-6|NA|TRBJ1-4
ASSQPGGRTNEKLF
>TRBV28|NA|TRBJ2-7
ATLFEGSYEQY
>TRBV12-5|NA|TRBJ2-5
ASGLVLSQETQY
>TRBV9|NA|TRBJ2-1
ASSVYSGSRGNEQF
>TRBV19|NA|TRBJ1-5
ASSIAGNQPQH
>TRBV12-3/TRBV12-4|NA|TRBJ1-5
ASSTDGKNQPQH
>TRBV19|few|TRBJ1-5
ASSPTGDSNQPQH
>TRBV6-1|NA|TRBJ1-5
ATLDHPSNQPQH
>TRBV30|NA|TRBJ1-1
ACAPLGQGQREAF
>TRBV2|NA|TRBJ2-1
ASSEKGTNNEQF